This T cell receptor beta chain was sequenced in a study of blood T cell repertoires in COVID-19. About the study: COVID-19 samples from acute and convalescent phases originated in the United States, Italy and Spain. T cells, B-cell-depleted T cells, or PBMCs provided the cDNA or gDNA that served as material.

With V trimmed by 1 base and J by 5 bases, 2 bases remained unmatched. The CDR3 covers 14 residues. Germline-derived CDR1 and CDR2 are SGHRS and YFSETQ. Per the study methods: Amplifying reference gene primers gave estimates of nucleated cell counts. Produced via immunoSEQ multiplex PCR; TCRdb's table is partial and in-frame only. V, J and clone size derive from that table, while D and trimming were established from the DNA sequence. The sample holds 55,000 to 95,000 clones; 81% are singletons and the top ten take roughly 20%. The clonotype was recovered from a woman aged 70 to 79 with acute or convalescent COVID-19. The sample comprised peripheral blood. The chain carries TRBV5-1 and TRBJ2-7, with 11 bases aligning to TRBD2. CDR3 amino acids: CASSLQLAGDEQYF. CDR3 nucleotide sequence: TGCGCCAGCAGCTTGCAACTAGCGGGAGACGAGCAGTACTTC.